This T cell receptor (beta chain) was recorded in a study of cytomegalovirus exposure and HLA in healthy donors. The overall study: A later analysis reported the 120 or so validation repertoires used the same platform as the approximately 700 first-cohort repertoires.

This clone was seen once. Its antigen is not identified. Sequencing was performed with immunoSEQ multiplex PCR; in TCRdb, only in-frame clones are kept and a portion is missing. The profile covers roughly 70,000 clones, with around 85% appearing a single time and about 3% taken by the ten largest. CDR1 is MNHEY and CDR2 is SMNVEV in the germline V gene (reference sequence). The ends were cut back, 7 bases at V and 1 base at J, with 17 bases in the middle. This CDR3 spans 17 amino acids. General study findings and limits: Researchers counted roughly 160 TCR beta chains as cytomegalovirus-associated. Three CMV-associated chains were confirmed in vitro to be specific for CMV antigens.

This sequence originates from a man aged 25 to 40 in good health and CMV-seronegative. The material sequenced was PBMCs. The chain combines TRBV27 with TRBJ2-6, with D possibly TRBD1 on 5 matching bases. The DNA of the CDR3 is TGTGCCAGCACCCTAAGGCAGGGTGGGTCTGGGGCCAACGTCCTGACTTTC. Protein sequence: CASTLRQGGSGANVLTF.